This T cell receptor beta chain originates from a study of blood T cell repertoires in COVID-19. Turning to the study itself: Sites in the United States, Italy and Spain provided acute and convalescent COVID-19 samples. T cells, B-cell-depleted T cells, or PBMCs supplied cDNA or gDNA.

In the study's own analysis: Estimates of nucleated cell counts were drawn from the amplification of reference gene primers. Produced via immunoSEQ multiplex PCR; TCRdb's table is partial and in-frame only. Clonal size and the V and J genes are those of that table, whereas D and trimming came from the DNA. The table includes approximately 100,000 clones, more than 65% detected once. The CDR3 has 15 amino acids. Germline V lookup: CDR1 MGHRA, CDR2 YSYEKL. Trimming pared 1 base from V and 2 bases from J, leaving 11 bases between. The genes are TRBV4-1 and TRBJ2-5, with a weak D call TRBD1 (5 bases). Sample: peripheral blood. The receptor was derived from a woman over 75 with active or convalescent COVID-19. For the CDR3, the DNA is TGCGCCAGCAGCCAAGTGGCTCAGGGACAAGAGACCCAGTACTTC. Protein: CASSQVAQGQETQYF.